This is a list of T cell receptor beta chains from one sample in a study of OX40 agonist ivuxolimab in advanced cancers. The method was immunoSEQ multiplex PCR; TCRdb's version includes in-frame clones alone and lacks a portion of them. The top ten hold roughly 25% of the sample, which has 22,000 or so clones, approximately 91% seen once. This material consisted of CD4+ or CD8+ T cells sorted from blood, taken in a trial of the OX40 agonist ivuxolimab. The receptor set was obtained from an adult with an advanced solid tumor such as melanoma, head and neck, liver or kidney cancer. Each CDR3 is given with its conserved first and last residue. The order of the fields is V gene, D gene, clone size, J gene, CDR3 DNA, CDR3 protein. A D gene is named only where the DNA matches it firmly. Clone size is shown for a subset of rows, as once, few, many or a class of expanded clone.

TRBV4-1,NA,NA,TRBJ2-7,TGCGCCAGCAGCCCCCGGACAATCGACGAGCAGTACTTC,CASSPRTIDEQYF
TRBV4-1,TRBD1,NA,TRBJ1-2,TGCGCCAGCAGCCAAGGGGACAGGGTGGCTAACTATGGCTACACCTTC,CASSQGDRVANYGYTF
TRBV27,NA,NA,TRBJ2-7,TGTGCCAGCAGTTTGGTCGGGATAGGTAGGGAGCAGTACTTC,CASSLVGIGREQYF
TRBV5-4,NA,NA,TRBJ2-3,TGTGCCAGCAGCTTGTTAGATACGCAGTATTTT,CASSLLDTQYF
TRBV14,NA,NA,TRBJ2-1,TGTGCCAGCAGCCAATTGGGGGGTAATGAGCAGTTCTTC,CASSQLGGNEQFF
TRBV9,NA,NA,TRBJ2-3,TGTGCCAGCAGCGTAGAGCAGTATAGCACAGATACGCAGTATTTT,CASSVEQYSTDTQYF
TRBV9,NA,once,TRBJ2-5,TGTGCCAGCAGCCCCCGGGACATCGGATATTCACAAAAAGAGACCCAGTACTTC,CASSPRDIGYSQKETQYF
TRBV27,NA,NA,TRBJ1-1,TGTGCCAGCCGTACTGGGCAGGAGGCGACTGAAGCTTTCTTT,CASRTGQEATEAFF
TRBV28,NA,NA,TRBJ2-1,TGTGCCAGCAGTTCCTCTGGGAGGACCCATGAGCAGTTCTTC,CASSSSGRTHEQFF
TRBV7-9,NA,NA,TRBJ2-7,TGTGCCAGCAGCCTACAGGGCTACGAGCAGTACTTC,CASSLQGYEQYF
TRBV13,NA,NA,TRBJ2-2,TGTGCCAGCAGCTTAGGCCAAGCGGACCTGAACACCGGGGAGCTGTTTTTT,CASSLGQADLNTGELFF
TRBV4-1,NA,NA,TRBJ2-1,TGCGCCAGCAGGGGAAGGAGCCCCAATGAGCAGTTCTTC,CASRGRSPNEQFF
TRBV7-9,NA,large,TRBJ1-1,TGTGCCAGCAGCCACCAGGGGCCTGAAGCTTTCTTT,CASSHQGPEAFF
TRBV5-4,TRBD1,NA,TRBJ2-7,TGTGCCAGCAGCTCCGCCCCCGGGACAGGGTCTTACGAGCAGTACTTC,CASSSAPGTGSYEQYF
TRBV19,NA,few,TRBJ2-5,TGTGCCAGTAGTCGCACAGGGTCGGAGACCCAGTACTTC,CASSRTGSETQYF
TRBV28,NA,NA,TRBJ2-7,TGTGCCAGCACCGATATTGACAGGTCCTACGAGCAGTACTTC,CASTDIDRSYEQYF
TRBV6-5,NA,NA,TRBJ1-1,TGTGCCAGCAGTTTGGACGGATTGAACACTGAAACTTTCTTT,CASSLDGLNTETFF